This T cell receptor beta chain came from a study of cytomegalovirus exposure and HLA in healthy donors. Across the whole study: Unique TCRs numbering approximately 81 million, obtained from HLA-typed donors, made up an early data release.

The CDR3 has 13 residues. V shed 5 bases and J shed 2 bases, with 10 bases lying between them. Germline-derived CDR1 and CDR2 are SGHTA and FQGNSA. The PCR ran on 60 Vbeta and 13 Jbeta primers. The assay was immunoSEQ multiplex PCR, and TCRdb's table has in-frame clones only and misses some. The sample has fewer than 150,000 clones, 74% seen once. The sequence was obtained from a woman in her 50s in good health and CMV-seropositive. This chain uses TRBV7-2 with TRBJ2-7; no reliable D call. What was sequenced was PBMCs. Written as DNA, the CDR3 is TGTGCCAGCAGCCCCTTTGGGCCCTACGAGCAGTACTTC. Translating it yields CASSPFGPYEQYF.